This TCR beta chain is from a study of blood T cell repertoires in COVID-19. Whole-study context: Whether acute or convalescent, the COVID-19 samples came from the United States, Italy and Spain. T cells, B-cell-depleted T cells, or PBMCs provided the cDNA or gDNA that served as material.

Using immunoSEQ multiplex PCR, the repertoire was profiled, and TCRdb retains in-frame clones only, with some absent. This table holds some 170,000 clones, roughly 81% found once. Germline V gene data show CDR1 as SEHNR and CDR2 as FQNEAQ (reference sequence). The CDR3 sequence is 16 residues long. V was cut by 1 base and J by 0 bases, with 12 bases left in between. Enrolled during active infection, Seattle patients were then followed longitudinally. The TCR originated in a woman in her thirties or forties with COVID-19, enrolled during active disease. The chain carries TRBV7-9 and TRBJ1-1; D remains unclear. Sequencing was done on a sample of peripheral blood. CDR3 residues: CASSLVGGRVNTEAFF. The CDR3 DNA sequence: TGTGCCAGCAGCTTAGTAGGAGGGAGAGTGAACACTGAAGCTTTCTTT.